This record looks at one TCR beta chain sequence and its context. Antigen specificity is unknown. These data belong to a study of a mutant IDH1 vaccine in newly diagnosed glioma. Study overall: Previous care, which was radiotherapy, temozolomide, or both, most often involved both.

TCRdb's copy holds only in-frame clones and misses some; the assay was immunoSEQ multiplex PCR. The data show tens of thousands of clones, roughly 80% seen once. The time point: week 35, safety follow-up. What each vaccine dose contained was 300 ug of mutant IDH1 20-mer peptide, accompanied by topical imiquimod. Germline V lookup: CDR1 SGHAT, CDR2 FQNNGV. V was cut by 4 bases and J by 0 bases, with 16 bases left in between. The CDR3 covers 16 residues. The sequence was obtained from a woman in her late teens or twenties with glioma. The chain joins TRBV11-2 to TRBJ2-7; TRBD2 is a possible D gene (6 bases). The material was PBMCs, obtained from a glioma patient whose treatment included an IDH1 peptide vaccine. CDR3 bases: TGTGCCAGCAGCTATACTGGGACTGTAGGCTCCTACGAGCAGTACTTC. Encoded protein: CASSYTGTVGSYEQYF.